This TCR beta chain was identified in a study of blood T cell repertoires in COVID-19. Overall study: The United States, Italy and Spain were the sources of the acute and convalescent COVID-19 samples. Sources were T cells, B-cell-depleted T cells, or PBMCs; the material itself was cDNA or gDNA.

Germline V lookup: CDR1 KGHDR, CDR2 SFDVKD. The V segment lost 3 bases and the J segment 5 bases; nucleotides outside the gene matches: 15. The CDR3 is made up of 18 amino acids. In the original analysis: Cell counts per sample came from amplifying reference gene primers. Profiling relied on immunoSEQ multiplex PCR, and the TCRdb table lists in-frame clones only, not all of them. Clonal size and the V and J genes are those of that table, whereas D and trimming came from the DNA. The repertoire holds 130,000 or so clones, with about 86% as singletons. Material: peripheral blood. This sequence originates from an older woman with acute or convalescent COVID-19. J is TRBJ2-5 and V is TRBV24-1; TRBD1 agrees at 9 bases. For the CDR3, the DNA is TGTGCCACCAGTGATGGACTTGGAGCGACAGGGGGGTGGGAGACCCAGTACTTC. Translation: CATSDGLGATGGWETQYF.